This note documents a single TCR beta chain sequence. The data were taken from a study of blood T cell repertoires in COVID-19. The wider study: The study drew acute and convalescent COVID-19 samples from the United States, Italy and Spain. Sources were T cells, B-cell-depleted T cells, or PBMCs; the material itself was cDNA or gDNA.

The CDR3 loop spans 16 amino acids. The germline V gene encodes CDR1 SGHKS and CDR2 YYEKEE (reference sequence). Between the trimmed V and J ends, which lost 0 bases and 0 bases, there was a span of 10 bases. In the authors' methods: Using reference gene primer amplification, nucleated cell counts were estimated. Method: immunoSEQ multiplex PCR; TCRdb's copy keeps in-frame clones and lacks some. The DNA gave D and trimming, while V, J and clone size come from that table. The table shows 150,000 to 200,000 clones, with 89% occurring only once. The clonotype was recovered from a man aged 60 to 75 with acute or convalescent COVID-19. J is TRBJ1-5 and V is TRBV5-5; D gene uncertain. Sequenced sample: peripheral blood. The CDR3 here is CASSLDHGYSNQPQHF. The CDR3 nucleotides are TGTGCCAGCAGCTTGGACCACGGTTATAGCAATCAGCCCCAGCATTTT.